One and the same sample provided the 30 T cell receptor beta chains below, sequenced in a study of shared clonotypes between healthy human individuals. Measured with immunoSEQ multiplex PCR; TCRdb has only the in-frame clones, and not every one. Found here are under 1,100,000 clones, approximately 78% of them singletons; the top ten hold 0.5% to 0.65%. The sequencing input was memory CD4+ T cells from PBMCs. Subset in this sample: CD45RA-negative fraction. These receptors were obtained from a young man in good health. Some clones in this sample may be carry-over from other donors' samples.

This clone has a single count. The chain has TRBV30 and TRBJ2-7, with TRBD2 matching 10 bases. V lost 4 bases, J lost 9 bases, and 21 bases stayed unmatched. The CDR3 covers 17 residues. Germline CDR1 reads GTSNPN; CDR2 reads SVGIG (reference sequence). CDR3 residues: CAWTPRRGLAWAGGQYF. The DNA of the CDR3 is TGTGCCTGGACCCCCCGAAGGGGACTAGCGTGGGCCGGGGGGCAGTACTTC.

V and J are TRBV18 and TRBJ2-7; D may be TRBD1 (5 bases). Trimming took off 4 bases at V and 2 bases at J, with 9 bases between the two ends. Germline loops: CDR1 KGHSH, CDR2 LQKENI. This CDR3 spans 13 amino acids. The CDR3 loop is CASSRGTAYEQYF. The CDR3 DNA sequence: TGTGCCAGCTCACGGGGCACAGCCTACGAGCAGTACTTC.

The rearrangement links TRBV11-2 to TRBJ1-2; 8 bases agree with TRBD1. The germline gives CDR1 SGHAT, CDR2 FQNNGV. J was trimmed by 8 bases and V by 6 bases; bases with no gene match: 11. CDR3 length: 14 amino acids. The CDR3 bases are TGTGCCAGCAGAACATCTGGACAGGGAGAGGGCTACACCTTC. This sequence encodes CASRTSGQGEGYTF. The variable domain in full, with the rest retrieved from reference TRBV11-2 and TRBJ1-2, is EAGVAQSPRYKIIEKRQSVAFWCNPISGHATLYWYQQILGQGPKLLIQFQNNGVVDDSQLPKDRFSAERLKGVDSTLKIQPAKLEDSAVYLCASRTSGQGEGYTFGSGTRLTVV.

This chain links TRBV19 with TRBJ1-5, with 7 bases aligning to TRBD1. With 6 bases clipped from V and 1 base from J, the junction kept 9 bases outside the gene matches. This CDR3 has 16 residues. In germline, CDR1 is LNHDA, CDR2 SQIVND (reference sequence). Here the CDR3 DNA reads TGTGCCAGTAGCCCTCGGACAGGCTCGAGCAATCAGCCCCAGCATTTT. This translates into CASSPRTGSSNQPQHF.

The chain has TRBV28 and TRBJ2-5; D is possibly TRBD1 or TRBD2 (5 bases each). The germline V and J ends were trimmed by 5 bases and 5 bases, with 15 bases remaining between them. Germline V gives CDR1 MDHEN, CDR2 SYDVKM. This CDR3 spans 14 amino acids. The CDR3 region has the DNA TGTGCCAGCAGTCTCCCCGGAGAGGGGGAGACCCAGTACTTC. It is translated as CASSLPGEGETQYF.

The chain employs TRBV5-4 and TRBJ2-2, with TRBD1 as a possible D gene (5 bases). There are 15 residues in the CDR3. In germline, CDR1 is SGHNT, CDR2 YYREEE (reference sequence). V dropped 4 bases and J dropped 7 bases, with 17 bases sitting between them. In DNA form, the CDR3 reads TGTGCCAGCAGCCCGACGGGTGGGGCGGACGGGGAGCTGTTTTTT. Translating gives CASSPTGGADGELFF.

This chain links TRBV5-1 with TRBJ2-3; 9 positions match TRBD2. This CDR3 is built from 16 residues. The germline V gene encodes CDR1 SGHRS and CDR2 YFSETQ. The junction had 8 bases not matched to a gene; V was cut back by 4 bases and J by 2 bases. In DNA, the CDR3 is TGCGCCAGCAGCCCCGGGACTAGCTTTTACACAGATACGCAGTATTTT. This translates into CASSPGTSFYTDTQYF.

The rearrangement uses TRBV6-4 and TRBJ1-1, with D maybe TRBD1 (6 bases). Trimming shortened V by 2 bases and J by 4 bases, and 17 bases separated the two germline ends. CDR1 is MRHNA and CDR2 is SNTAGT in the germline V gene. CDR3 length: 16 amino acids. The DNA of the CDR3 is TGTGCCAGCAGTGACCGCGGGGGCGGCTTGGCCACTGAAGCTTTCTTT. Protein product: CASSDRGGGLATEAFF.

CDR3 sequence: CASSREDCGYTF. In nucleotides, the CDR3 is TGTGCCAGCAGTAGGGAAGACTGTGGCTACACCTTC. The V call is TRBV7-9, the J call TRBJ1-2; D gene uncertain. CDR3 length: 12 amino acids. The V and J ends lost 6 bases and 7 bases respectively, with 12 bases between them. Germline CDR1 SEHNR, CDR2 FQNEAQ (reference sequence).

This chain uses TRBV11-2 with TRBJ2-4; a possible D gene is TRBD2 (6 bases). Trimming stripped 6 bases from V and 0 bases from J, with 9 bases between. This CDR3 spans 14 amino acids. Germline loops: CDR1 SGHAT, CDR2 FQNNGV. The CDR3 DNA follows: TGTGCCAGCAGTTGGGGACTAGCCAAAAACATTCAGTACTTC. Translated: CASSWGLAKNIQYF.

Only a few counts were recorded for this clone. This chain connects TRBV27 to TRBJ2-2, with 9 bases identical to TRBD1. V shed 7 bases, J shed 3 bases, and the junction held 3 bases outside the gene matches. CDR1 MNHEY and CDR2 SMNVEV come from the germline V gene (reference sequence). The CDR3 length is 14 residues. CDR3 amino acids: CASNRDRDTGELFF. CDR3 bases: TGTGCCAGCAACCGGGACAGGGACACCGGGGAGCTGTTTTTT.

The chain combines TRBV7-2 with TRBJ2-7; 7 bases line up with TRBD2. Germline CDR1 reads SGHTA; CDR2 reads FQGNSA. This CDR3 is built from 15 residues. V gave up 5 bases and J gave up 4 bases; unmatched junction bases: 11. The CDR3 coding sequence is TGTGCCAGCAGCCGGCGGGGGTTCCGGGGATACGAGCAGTACTTC. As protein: CASSRRGFRGYEQYF.

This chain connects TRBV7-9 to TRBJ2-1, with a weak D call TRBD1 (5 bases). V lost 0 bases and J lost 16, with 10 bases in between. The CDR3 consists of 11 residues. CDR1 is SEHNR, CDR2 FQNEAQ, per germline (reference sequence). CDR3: CASSLARVKFF. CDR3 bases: TGTGCCAGCAGCTTAGCCAGGGTAAAATTCTTC.

The DNA of the CDR3 is TGTGCCAGCAGCTTAGGGCAGGGCCTTGATAGCAATCAGCCCCAGCATTTT. It translates to CASSLGQGLDSNQPQHF. V is TRBV7-9 and J is TRBJ1-5; D might be TRBD1 (5 bases). CDR1 is SEHNR and CDR2 is FQNEAQ in the germline V gene (reference sequence). This CDR3 comprises 17 residues. V gave up 1 base and J gave up 0 bases, with 13 bases separating them.

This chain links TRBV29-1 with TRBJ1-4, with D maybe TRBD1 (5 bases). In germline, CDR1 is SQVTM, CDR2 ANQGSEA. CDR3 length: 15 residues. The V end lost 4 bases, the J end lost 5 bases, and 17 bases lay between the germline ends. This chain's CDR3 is CSVAPPGLGNEKLFF. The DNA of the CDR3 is TGCAGCGTTGCTCCTCCAGGGCTTGGAAATGAAAAACTGTTTTTT. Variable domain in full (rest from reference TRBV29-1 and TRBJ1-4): SAVISQKPSRDICQRGTSLTIQCQVDSQVTMMFWYRQQPGQSLTLIATANQGSEATYESGFVIDKFPISRPNLTFSTLTVSNMSPEDSSIYLCSVAPPGLGNEKLFFGSGTQLSVL.

CDR3 DNA sequence: TGTGCCAGCAGGGTTCTTTGGGGGGAGACTGAAGCTTTCTTT. It is translated as CASRVLWGETEAFF. This chain connects TRBV2 to TRBJ1-1, with D perhaps TRBD1 (5 bases). The ends were cut back, 6 bases at V and 5 bases at J, with 16 bases in the middle. The CDR3 has 14 residues. CDR1 is SNHLY, CDR2 FYNNEI, per germline.

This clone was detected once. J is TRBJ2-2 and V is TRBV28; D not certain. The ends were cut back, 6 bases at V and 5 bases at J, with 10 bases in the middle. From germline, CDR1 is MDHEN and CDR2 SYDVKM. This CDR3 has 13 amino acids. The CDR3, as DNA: TGTGCCAGCAGCGGAGTTCCGACCGGGGAGCTGTTTTTT. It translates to CASSGVPTGELFF.

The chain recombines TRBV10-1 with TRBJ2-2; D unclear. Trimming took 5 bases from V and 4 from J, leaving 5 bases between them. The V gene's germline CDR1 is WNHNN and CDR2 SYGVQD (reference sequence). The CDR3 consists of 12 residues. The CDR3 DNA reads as TGCGCCAGCAGTCCTCGCACCGGGGAGCTGTTTTTT. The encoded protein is CASSPRTGELFF.

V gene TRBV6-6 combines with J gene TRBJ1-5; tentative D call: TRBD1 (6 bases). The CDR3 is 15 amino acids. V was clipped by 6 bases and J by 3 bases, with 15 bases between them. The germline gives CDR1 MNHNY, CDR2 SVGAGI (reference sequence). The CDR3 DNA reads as TGTGCCAGCAGGCATACAGGGTATCCCAATCAGCCCCAGCATTTT. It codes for CASRHTGYPNQPQHF.

The CDR3 DNA follows: TGTGCCAGCAGATACCTACTAGCGGCCCCCTACAATGAGCAGTTCTTC. Its protein is CASRYLLAAPYNEQFF. The J gene is TRBJ2-1, the V gene TRBV5-4, with 8 bases fitting TRBD2. In germline, CDR1 is SGHNT, CDR2 YYREEE (reference sequence). The CDR3 length is 16 residues. The junction had 9 bases not matched to a gene; V was cut back by 5 bases and J by 2 bases. Full variable domain (outside the CDR3, taken from reference TRBV5-4 and TRBJ2-1): ETGVTQSPTHLIKTRGQQVTLRCSSQSGHNTVSWYQQALGQGPQFIFQYYREEENGRGNFPPRFSGLQFPNYSSELNVNALELDDSALYLCASRYLLAAPYNEQFFGPGTRLTVL.

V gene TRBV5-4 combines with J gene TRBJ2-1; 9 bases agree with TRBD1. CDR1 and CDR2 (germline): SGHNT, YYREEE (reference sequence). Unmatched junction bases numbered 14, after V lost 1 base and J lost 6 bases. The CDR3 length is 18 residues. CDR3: CASSLPFRTGGASNEQFF. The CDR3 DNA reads TGTGCCAGCAGCTTGCCCTTCCGTACAGGGGGCGCTAGCAATGAGCAGTTCTTC.

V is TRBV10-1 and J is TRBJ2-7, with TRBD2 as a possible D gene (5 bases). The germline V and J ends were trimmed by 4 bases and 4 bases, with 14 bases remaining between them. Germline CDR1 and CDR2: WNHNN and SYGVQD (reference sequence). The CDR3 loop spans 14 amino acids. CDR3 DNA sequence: TGCGCCAGCAGTGGGCAGCGGCGACTGTACGAGCAGTACTTC. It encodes CASSGQRRLYEQYF.

CDR3 protein: CASSPTSASSYEQYF. Here the CDR3 DNA reads TGTGCCAGCTCACCAACTAGCGCTAGCTCCTACGAGCAGTACTTC. The chain uses TRBV18 and TRBJ2-7, with 7 positions matching TRBD2. The V and J ends lost 2 bases and 0 bases, in that order; junction bases with no gene match: 4. This CDR3 region has 15 residues. The V gene's germline CDR1 is KGHSH and CDR2 LQKENI.

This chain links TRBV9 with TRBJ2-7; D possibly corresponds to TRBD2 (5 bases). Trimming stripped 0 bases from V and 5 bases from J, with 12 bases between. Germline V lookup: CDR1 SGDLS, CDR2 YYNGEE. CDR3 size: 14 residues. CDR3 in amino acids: CASSVGLSGDEQYF. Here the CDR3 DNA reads TGTGCCAGCAGCGTAGGCCTCTCCGGGGACGAGCAGTACTTC.

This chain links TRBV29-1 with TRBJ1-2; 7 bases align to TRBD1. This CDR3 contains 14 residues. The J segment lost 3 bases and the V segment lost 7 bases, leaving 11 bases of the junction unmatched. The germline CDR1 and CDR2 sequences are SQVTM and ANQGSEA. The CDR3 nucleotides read TGCAGCGCCGAGGGGGCAGGGCGGGACTATGGCTACACCTTC. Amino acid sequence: CSAEGAGRDYGYTF.

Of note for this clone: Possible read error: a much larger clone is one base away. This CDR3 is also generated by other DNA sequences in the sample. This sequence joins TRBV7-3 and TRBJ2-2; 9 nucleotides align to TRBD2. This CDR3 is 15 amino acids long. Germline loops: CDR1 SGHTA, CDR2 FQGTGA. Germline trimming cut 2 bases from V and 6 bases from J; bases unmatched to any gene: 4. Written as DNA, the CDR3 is TGTGCCAGCAGCTTACGGCGGGGGGGGGCCGGGGAGCTGTTTTTT. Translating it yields CASSLRRGGAGELFF.

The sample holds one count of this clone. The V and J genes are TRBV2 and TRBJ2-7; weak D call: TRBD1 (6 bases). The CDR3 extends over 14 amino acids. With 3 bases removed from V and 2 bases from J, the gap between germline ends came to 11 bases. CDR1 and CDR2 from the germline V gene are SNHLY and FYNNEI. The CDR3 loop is CASSDTGQPYEQYF. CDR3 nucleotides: TGTGCCAGCAGTGATACCGGACAGCCCTACGAGCAGTACTTC.

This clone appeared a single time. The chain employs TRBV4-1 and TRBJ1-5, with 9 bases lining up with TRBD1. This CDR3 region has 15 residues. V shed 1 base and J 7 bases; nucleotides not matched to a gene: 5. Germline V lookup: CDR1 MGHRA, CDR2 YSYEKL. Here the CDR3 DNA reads TGCGCCAGCAGCCAAGGGACAGGGGAAAACCAGCCCCAGCATTTT. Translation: CASSQGTGENQPQHF.

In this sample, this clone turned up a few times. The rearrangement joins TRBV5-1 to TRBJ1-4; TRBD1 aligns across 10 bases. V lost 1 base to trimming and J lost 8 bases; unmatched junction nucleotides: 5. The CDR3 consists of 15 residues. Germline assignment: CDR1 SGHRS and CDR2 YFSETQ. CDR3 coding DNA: TGCGCCAGCAGCTTGTTGACAGGGGGCGCCGAAAAACTGTTTTTT. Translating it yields CASSLLTGGAEKLFF.

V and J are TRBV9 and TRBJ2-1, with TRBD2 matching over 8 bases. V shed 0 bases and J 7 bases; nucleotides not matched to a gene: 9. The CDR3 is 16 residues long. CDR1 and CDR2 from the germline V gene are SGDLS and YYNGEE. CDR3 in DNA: TGTGCCAGCAGCGTAGCGGGAGGGGCTACCGGTAATGAGCAGTTCTTC. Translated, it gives CASSVAGGATGNEQFF.